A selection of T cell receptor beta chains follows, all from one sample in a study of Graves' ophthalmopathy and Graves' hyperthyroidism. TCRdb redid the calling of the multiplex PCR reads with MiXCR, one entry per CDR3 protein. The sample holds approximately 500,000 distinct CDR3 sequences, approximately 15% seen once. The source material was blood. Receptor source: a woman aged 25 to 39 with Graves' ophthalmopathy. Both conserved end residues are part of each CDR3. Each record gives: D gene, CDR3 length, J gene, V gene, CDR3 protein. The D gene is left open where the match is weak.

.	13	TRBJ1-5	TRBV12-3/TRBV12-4	CASGSVGNQPQHF
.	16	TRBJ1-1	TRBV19	CASSIDRRLGNTEAFF
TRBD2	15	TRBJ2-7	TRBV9	CASTPGLAGPYEQYF
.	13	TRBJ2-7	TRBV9	CASSVGLAGEQYF
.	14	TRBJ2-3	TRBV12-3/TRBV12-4	CASSRLGVTDTQYF
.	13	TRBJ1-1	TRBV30	CAWSRGGDTEAFF
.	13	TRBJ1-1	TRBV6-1	CASRARQLNEAFF
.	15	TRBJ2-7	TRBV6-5	CASSYSEVPSYEQYF
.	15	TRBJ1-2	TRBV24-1	CATSDPRQNNYGYTF
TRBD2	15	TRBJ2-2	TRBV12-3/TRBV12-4	CASRPSSGSSGELFF
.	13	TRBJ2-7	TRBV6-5	CASSYDLLWEQYF
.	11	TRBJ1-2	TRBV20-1	CSARPGGGYTF
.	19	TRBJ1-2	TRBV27	CASSLTGTPLPNGRYGYTF
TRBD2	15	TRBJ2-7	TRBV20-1	CSARDGTSGRYEQYF